This entry describes one T cell receptor beta chain. The antigen is unknown. Every patient experienced relapse after autologous stem cell transplantation, and brentuximab vedotin exposure varied. This specimen belongs to a study of PD-1 blockade in classical Hodgkin lymphoma. Study results and limitations: Complete responders started with a diversity level that resembled newly diagnosed patients at baseline.

Clones were read by immunoSEQ multiplex PCR, and TCRdb kept only the in-frame ones, dropping some. The sample shows more than 90,000 clones, roughly four fifths of them seen only once. The CDR3 extends over 13 amino acids. V was trimmed by 2 bases and J by 6 bases, leaving 8 bases between them. CDR1 is MNHEY and CDR2 is SVGAGI in the germline V gene. The chain recombines TRBV6-5 with TRBJ1-5; D uncertain. The clonotype comes from a human donor with classical Hodgkin lymphoma. Sequenced here: peripheral blood mononuclear cells (PBMCs), sampled before the second cycle of nivolumab. The CDR3 spells CASSYPIGQPQHF. CDR3 nucleotide sequence: TGTGCCAGCAGTTACCCTATCGGTCAGCCCCAGCATTTT.